The 21 T cell receptor beta chains below come from one sample, sequenced in a study of shared clonotypes between healthy human individuals. Some clones are missing from TCRdb's copy, which holds only in-frame ones; the method was immunoSEQ multiplex PCR. Of 2.3 million or so clones in the sample, approximately 95% were seen once. Sequences were obtained from naive CD4+ T cells from PBMCs. Subset here: CD45RA+ positively selected. The receptor set was obtained from a man aged 18-30 years in good health. Some clones in this sample may be carry-over from other donors' samples.

The chain joins TRBV29-1 to TRBJ1-2, with TRBD1 matching 8 bases. Germline lookup yields CDR1 SQVTM and CDR2 ANQGSEA. V gave up 3 bases and J gave up 7 bases; unmatched junction bases: 4. The CDR3 is 12 residues long. The CDR3, as DNA: TGCAGCGTTGAGAGGACAGGGAGTGGCTACACCTTC. Amino acids: CSVERTGSGYTF.

The rearrangement uses TRBV6-4 and TRBJ2-7; D remains unclear. The CDR3 spans 17 residues. Germline V gene lookup returns CDR1 MRHNA and CDR2 SNTAGT. Trimming pared 0 bases from V and 2 bases from J, leaving 17 bases between. DNA for the CDR3: TGTGCCAGCAGTGACTCTGGCGTCGGCGGCTCTACCTACGAGCAGTACTTC. Translated: CASSDSGVGGSTYEQYF.

This clone was counted a single time. V is TRBV28 and J is TRBJ1-2, with a tentative D call TRBD1 (6 bases). Germline V gene sequence: CDR1 MDHEN, CDR2 SYDVKM. V was shortened by 6 bases and J by 6 bases, with 14 bases between the two germline ends. The length of the CDR3 is 13 residues. CDR3 in DNA: TGTGCCAGCAGCACCGGGACACCGGATGGCTACACCTTC. Its protein is CASSTGTPDGYTF.

The J gene is TRBJ1-2, the V gene TRBV28; D is unresolved. The germline gives CDR1 MDHEN, CDR2 SYDVKM. CDR3 length: 15 amino acids. V lost 2 bases and J lost 3, with 13 bases in between. The CDR3 region is CASSLGLPADYGYTF. The CDR3, as DNA: TGTGCCAGCAGTTTAGGGCTCCCTGCGGACTATGGCTACACCTTC.

The gene calls are TRBV5-6 and TRBJ2-7; D call uncertain. Trimming took off 1 base at V and 7 bases at J, with 6 bases between the two ends. Germline CDR1 is SGHDT and CDR2 is YYEEEE. CDR3 length: 11 residues. In nucleotides, the CDR3 is TGTGCCAGCAGCTTGTTCCGGGAGCAGTACTTC. Protein: CASSLFREQYF.

The gene calls are TRBV5-4 and TRBJ1-3; D is unclear. The CDR3 runs 14 residues. Germline CDR1 and CDR2: SGHNT and YYREEE (reference sequence). Trimming removed 0 bases at V and 4 bases at J, with 8 bases between. In DNA, the CDR3 is TGTGCCAGCAGCTTGGGTCCGGCAGGAAACACCATATATTTT. Translated: CASSLGPAGNTIYF.

The CDR3 bases are TGTGCCAGCAGGGGCCTTGACGGCCTTAATGAAAAACTGTTTTTT. It yields the protein CASRGLDGLNEKLFF. The chain has TRBV28 and TRBJ1-4; D unclear. Germline values: CDR1 MDHEN, CDR2 SYDVKM. This CDR3 contains 15 residues. Deletions cut 6 bases from V and 4 bases from J, with 15 bases between.

J is TRBJ2-1 and V is TRBV5-1; a possible D gene is TRBD2 (6 bases). CDR3 size: 16 residues. V lost 1 base and J lost 6, with 17 bases in between. From germline, CDR1 is SGHRS and CDR2 YFSETQ. CDR3 DNA sequence: TGCGCCAGCAGCTTGTATGTGGGAGGTCAGACCAATGAGCAGTTCTTC. It translates to CASSLYVGGQTNEQFF.

This chain joins TRBV19 and TRBJ2-1; 9 nucleotides align to TRBD2. The germline CDR1 and CDR2 sequences are LNHDA and SQIVND (reference sequence). The CDR3 sequence is 18 residues long. Trimming at V came to 3 bases and at J to 5 bases, leaving 14 bases not matched to a gene. In nucleotides, the CDR3 is TGTGCCAGTAGTATCCCCGGGGGTAGCGGGAGTATCCACAATGAGCAGTTCTTC. Translating gives CASSIPGGSGSIHNEQFF.

J is TRBJ2-7 and V is TRBV11-2; D ambiguous. Deletions cut 5 bases from V and 4 bases from J, with 12 bases between. The CDR3 totals 13 residues. Germline lookup yields CDR1 SGHAT and CDR2 FQNNGV. The chain's CDR3 is CASSPDLRYEQYF. The CDR3 bases are TGTGCCAGCAGCCCCGACTTACGATACGAGCAGTACTTC.

The chain couples TRBV7-3 to TRBJ2-5, with D perhaps TRBD2 (6 bases). Germline V lookup: CDR1 SGHTA, CDR2 FQGTGA. Trimming pared 5 bases from V and 1 base from J, leaving 14 bases between. The CDR3 has 15 amino acids. CDR3 protein: CASSPQAGIQETQYF. The CDR3, as DNA: TGTGCCAGCAGCCCCCAAGCGGGTATCCAAGAGACCCAGTACTTC.

The chain combines TRBV7-3 with TRBJ2-1, with 10 bases identical to TRBD1. CDR1 and CDR2 (germline): SGHTA, FQGTGA. V was pared by 5 bases and J by 6 bases, with 7 bases of the junction left unmatched. There are 15 residues in the CDR3. The CDR3 loop is CASSRQGARINEQFF. CDR3 DNA: TGTGCCAGCAGCAGACAGGGGGCCAGAATCAATGAGCAGTTCTTC. Full variable domain (missing parts from reference TRBV7-3 and TRBJ2-1): GAGVSQTPSNKVTEKGKYVELRCDPISGHTALYWYRQSLGQGPEFLIYFQGTGAADDSGLPNDRFFAVRPEGSVSTLKIQRTERGDSAVYLCASSRQGARINEQFFGPGTRLTVL.

V usage is TRBV7-9 and J usage is TRBJ2-7; TRBD2 is a possible D gene (6 bases). Germline V gene sequence: CDR1 SEHNR, CDR2 FQNEAQ (reference sequence). The CDR3 is 17 residues long. Trimming removed 2 bases at V and 0 bases at J, with 17 bases between. CDR3 sequence: CASSLRSRAGSSYEQYF. The CDR3, as DNA: TGTGCCAGCAGCTTACGTTCCCGTGCCGGGAGCTCCTACGAGCAGTACTTC.

The J gene is TRBJ2-7, the V gene TRBV9; perhaps TRBD2 as D (6 bases). Trimming pared 0 bases from V and 4 bases from J, leaving 26 bases between. Germline loops: CDR1 SGDLS, CDR2 YYNGEE. The CDR3 is 19 amino acids. The DNA for the CDR3 is TGTGCCAGCAGCGTAGGGGGTAAAGCGGGCGCATCCGGTAATTACGAGCAGTACTTC. Its translation: CASSVGGKAGASGNYEQYF. Supplemented by reference TRBV9 and TRBJ2-7, the full variable domain reads DSGVTQTPKHLITATGQRVTLRCSPRSGDLSVYWYQQSLDQGLQFLIQYYNGEERAKGNILERFSAQQFPDLHSELNLSSLELGDSALYFCASSVGGKAGASGNYEQYFGPGTRLTVT.

This clone was detected once. Other DNA sequences of this sample code for an identical CDR3. The chain employs TRBV6-1 and TRBJ2-1; D is undetermined. Germline V lookup: CDR1 MNHNS, CDR2 SASEGT. The V end was cut by 3 bases, the J end by 8 bases, with 5 bases between. The CDR3 contains 11 residues. For the CDR3, the DNA is TGTGCCAGCAGTGAGTTATATGAGCAGTTCTTC. As protein: CASSELYEQFF.

This chain links TRBV7-2 with TRBJ2-1; tentative D call: TRBD1 (6 bases). Between the trimmed V and J ends, which lost 1 base and 7 bases, there was a span of 11 bases. CDR1 SGHTA and CDR2 FQGNSA come from the germline V gene. The CDR3 contains 14 residues. The CDR3 is CASSLGAGTNEQFF. The CDR3 DNA is TGTGCCAGCAGCTTAGGGGCTGGGACAAATGAGCAGTTCTTC.

The chain's CDR3 is CASSPGTGEKQYF. The CDR3 nucleotides read TGTGCCAGCTCACCCGGGACAGGGGAAAAGCAGTACTTC. The rearrangement links TRBV18 to TRBJ2-7; the match to TRBD1 covers 10 bases. CDR1 and CDR2 from the germline V gene are KGHSH and LQKENI. Losses at the gene ends were 3 bases for V and 8 bases for J; bases not matched to a gene: 4. The CDR3 is made up of 13 amino acids.

To note about this clone: Distinct nucleotide sequences in the sample also encode this CDR3. CDR3 in amino acids: CASSQGLAGTYEQYF. CDR3 DNA sequence: TGCGCCAGCAGCCAAGGACTAGCGGGGACCTACGAGCAGTACTTC. This chain joins TRBV4-1 and TRBJ2-7, with 11 nucleotides matching TRBD2. The length of the CDR3 is 15 residues. V trimming: 1 base; J trimming: 2 bases; junction bases outside the gene matches: 1. Germline V CDR1 and CDR2: MGHRA, YSYEKL.

As for this clone: Other DNA sequences in this sample translate to the same CDR3. V is TRBV7-9 and J is TRBJ2-3, with D maybe TRBD1 (5 bases). The germline gives CDR1 SEHNR, CDR2 FQNEAQ (reference sequence). Trimming took 3 bases from V and 6 from J, leaving 7 bases between them. The CDR3 has 12 amino acids. In DNA, the CDR3 is TGTGCCAGCAGCTTGGGGCGGGATACGCAGTATTTT. This codes for CASSLGRDTQYF.

The chain couples TRBV2 to TRBJ2-1, with 9 nucleotides matching TRBD2. Germline assignment: CDR1 SNHLY and CDR2 FYNNEI. CDR3 length: 12 residues. The junction had 8 bases not matched to a gene; V was cut back by 7 bases and J by 13 bases. The CDR3: CASMLRGRGQFF. The CDR3 DNA reads as TGTGCCAGCATGCTTCGCGGGAGGGGCCAGTTCTTC.

The chain employs TRBV29-1 and TRBJ2-1; 7 nucleotides match TRBD2. V lost 4 bases, J lost 9 bases, and 9 bases stayed unmatched. Germline CDR1 is SQVTM and CDR2 is ANQGSEA. This CDR3 has 13 amino acids. CDR3 residues: CSVGTRGRGEQFF. CDR3 DNA sequence: TGCAGCGTTGGGACCCGGGGGAGGGGTGAGCAGTTCTTC.